These T cell receptor beta chains were read from a single sample in a study of T-cell reconstitution after alpha-beta-depleted transplantation in children. Each CDR3 protein gets one entry after TCRdb re-called the PCR reads with MiXCR. This table holds nearly 550,000 distinct CDR3 sequences, approximately 16% found once. The specimen comprised PBMCs from the stem cell graft donor, sampled from the stem cell graft. Receptor source: a human donor who donated a stem cell graft to a child with acute lymphoblastic leukemia. CDR3s include the opening cysteine and the closing phenylalanine or tryptophan. Fields, in order: J gene, V gene, D gene, clone size, CDR3 protein, CDR3 DNA. D genes are given only for firm matches. Clone size is given for some rows only: seen once, a few or many times, or a class if the clone is expanded.

>TRBJ2-3|TRBV12-3/TRBV12-4|TRBD2|.
CASILSGATDTQYF
TGTGCCAGCATCCTAAGCGGGGCCACAGATACGCAGTATTTT
>TRBJ1-2|TRBV15|TRBD1|.
CATSRGGQGIPYGYTF
TGTGCCACCAGCAGAGGTGGACAGGGGATTCCCTATGGCTACACCTTC
>TRBJ2-7|TRBV27|.|.
CASSPLGGVQYF
TGTGCCAGCAGTCCCTTGGGGGGAGTGCAGTACTTC
>TRBJ1-1|TRBV5-1|.|.
CASSLGQTSLNTEAFF
TGCGCCAGCAGCTTGGGGCAGACATCGCTGAACACTGAAGCTTTCTTT
>TRBJ2-7|TRBV7-9|TRBD1|few
CASSFGQGNEQYF
TGTGCCAGCAGCTTCGGACAGGGAAACGAGCAGTACTTC
>TRBJ2-7|TRBV5-6|.|few
CASSLLTHEQYF
TGTGCCAGCAGCTTGTTGACTCACGAGCAGTACTTC
>TRBJ2-1|TRBV5-1|TRBD1|few
CASSTGQTYNEQFF
TGCGCCAGCAGCACGGGACAGACCTACAATGAGCAGTTCTTC
>TRBJ1-3|TRBV11-2|.|.
CASSSLMDTIYF
TGTGCCAGCTCTTCTCTGATGGACACCATATATTTT
>TRBJ2-1|TRBV5-1|TRBD2|few
CASRRLAASTYYNEQFF
TGCGCCAGCAGGAGACTAGCGGCGAGCACCTACTACAATGAGCAGTTCTTC
>TRBJ1-6|TRBV18|TRBD1|.
CTSSQAGTVSRSPLHF
TGTACCAGCTCCCAAGCCGGGACAGTGTCTCGGTCACCCCTCCACTTT
>TRBJ2-1|TRBV6-2/TRBV6-3|.|.
CASSQTGTSIF
TGTGCCAGCAGCCAGACCGGGACTTCAATCTTC
>TRBJ2-7|TRBV7-9|TRBD1|few
CASSLDGRGSYEQYF
TGTGCCAGCAGCTTAGACGGCAGGGGGTCCTACGAGCAGTACTTC
>TRBJ2-7|TRBV9|.|few
CASSGLRGEQYF
TGTGCCAGCAGCGGGTTGAGGGGCGAGCAGTACTTC
>TRBJ2-7|TRBV5-1|.|few
CASSFTGLPYEQYF
TGCGCCAGCAGCTTCACAGGTCTCCCCTACGAGCAGTACTTC
>TRBJ1-2|TRBV7-2|TRBD1|.
CASSLQGQRDYGYTF
TGTGCCAGCAGCTTACAGGGACAGAGGGACTATGGCTACACCTTC
>TRBJ2-1|TRBV4-2|TRBD2|few
CASSQDLLGLAGGSYNEQFF
TGTGCCAGCAGCCAAGATCTCCTGGGACTAGCGGGGGGCTCCTACAATGAGCAGTTCTTC
>TRBJ2-1|TRBV5-1|.|.
CACSSSYEQFF
TGCGCCTGCAGCTCTAGCTATGAGCAGTTCTTC
>TRBJ2-2|TRBV6-5|TRBD2|.
CASSYQLAGAAGELFF
TGTGCCAGCAGTTACCAGCTAGCGGGAGCGGCCGGGGAGCTGTTTTTT
>TRBJ2-3|TRBV12-3/TRBV12-4|.|.
CASSPGRRGTDTQYF
TGTGCCAGCAGTCCTGGGCGCAGGGGCACAGATACGCAGTATTTT
>TRBJ2-1|TRBV2|.|.
CASTIDYNEQFF
TGTGCCAGCACCATAGACTACAATGAGCAGTTCTTC
>TRBJ2-5|TRBV5-6|TRBD2|few
CASSRLAGGFQETQYF
TGTGCCAGCAGCAGACTAGCGGGAGGTTTCCAAGAGACCCAGTACTTC
>TRBJ1-5|TRBV7-9|TRBD1|few
CASSSTGGYQPQHF
TGTGCCAGCAGCTCTACAGGGGGCTATCAGCCCCAGCATTTT
>TRBJ2-7|TRBV5-1|.|.
CASSLVPGTPRSYEQYF
TGCGCCAGCAGCTTGGTACCCGGGACACCACGCTCCTACGAGCAGTACTTC
>TRBJ2-7|TRBV20-1|.|few
CSASTTSSYEQYF
TGCAGTGCTTCCACAACCAGCTCCTACGAGCAGTACTTC
>TRBJ2-1|TRBV11-2|TRBD2|.
CASSLVGGSSGNEQFF
TGTGCCAGCAGCTTAGTGGGCGGGAGTAGTGGGAATGAGCAGTTCTTC
>TRBJ2-7|TRBV20-1|TRBD1|few
CSARDSSHEQYF
TGCAGTGCTCGGGACAGCTCCCACGAGCAGTACTTC
>TRBJ2-7|TRBV29-1|TRBD1|few
CSVADRAPYEQYF
TGCAGCGTCGCTGACAGGGCCCCCTACGAGCAGTACTTC
>TRBJ2-1|TRBV6-1|TRBD2|few
CASGRSGGLYNEQFF
TGTGCCAGCGGCCGGTCGGGAGGACTCTACAATGAGCAGTTCTTC
>TRBJ2-7|TRBV4-1|TRBD2|few
CASSQDPAGVSYEQYF
TGCGCCAGCAGCCAAGATCCAGCGGGGGTCTCCTACGAGCAGTACTTC
>TRBJ2-1|TRBV20-1|.|.
CSATEWEANEQFF
TGCAGTGCTACGGAATGGGAGGCCAATGAGCAGTTCTTC
>TRBJ2-7|TRBV10-1|.|.
CALHQPATYEQYF
TGCGCTCTGCACCAACCTGCCACCTACGAGCAGTACTTC
>TRBJ1-2|TRBV20-1|.|few
CSATQGPITRDGYTF
TGCAGTGCTACCCAGGGCCCTATCACGAGGGATGGCTACACCTTC
>TRBJ2-7|TRBV7-2|TRBD2|few
CASSRPTSGRPNYEQYF
TGTGCCAGCAGTCGCCCGACTAGCGGGAGACCTAACTACGAGCAGTACTTC
>TRBJ2-3|TRBV6-5|.|few
CASSYRGLGGPDTQYF
TGTGCCAGCAGTTACCGAGGCCTCGGGGGCCCAGATACGCAGTATTTT
>TRBJ2-7|TRBV6-5|.|few
CASSYSGRAERYF
TGTGCCAGCAGTTACTCGGGCAGGGCTGAACGGTACTTC
>TRBJ2-1|TRBV20-1|.|.
CSASLVGGYNEQFF
TGCAGTGCTAGTCTTGTGGGGGGATACAATGAGCAGTTCTTC
>TRBJ2-7|TRBV10-3|.|many
CAISESRDKSSYEQYF
TGTGCCATCAGTGAGTCGAGGGACAAAAGCTCCTACGAGCAGTACTTC
>TRBJ2-2|TRBV29-1|.|few
CSVEVTDNTGELFF
TGCAGCGTTGAAGTGACAGATAACACCGGGGAGCTGTTTTTT
>TRBJ2-2|TRBV7-7|.|few
CASSLNGGNTGELFF
TGTGCCAGCAGCTTAAATGGGGGTAACACCGGGGAGCTGTTTTTT
>TRBJ1-1|TRBV27|.|.
CASREGVRGTEAFF
TGTGCCAGCAGGGAGGGAGTAAGAGGGACTGAAGCTTTCTTT
>TRBJ1-4|TRBV7-9|.|.
CASSLLGVEKLFF
TGTGCCAGCAGCTTACTAGGGGTCGAGAAACTGTTTTTT
>TRBJ1-2|TRBV10-2|TRBD1|.
CASSELQGAGYTF
TGCGCCAGCAGTGAGTTACAGGGGGCTGGCTACACCTTC
>TRBJ2-7|TRBV11-2|TRBD2|.
CASSWAGGRKGEQYF
TGTGCCAGCAGCTGGGCGGGGGGCAGGAAGGGCGAGCAGTACTTC
>TRBJ1-2|TRBV10-3|.|.
CAISESAGQGYGYTF
TGTGCCATCAGTGAGTCCGCAGGGCAGGGCTATGGCTACACCTTC
>TRBJ1-5|TRBV24-1|.|.
CATSDLPIGCQPQHF
TGTGCCACCAGTGATTTGCCTATCGGGTGTCAGCCCCAGCATTTC
>TRBJ1-4|TRBV4-1|.|few
CASSQDSAGTENEKLFF
TGCGCCAGCAGCCAAGATAGTGCCGGGACGGAGAATGAAAAACTGTTTTTT
>TRBJ2-3|TRBV6-6|.|many
CASSSRMDTQYF
TGTGCCAGCAGTTCCCGTATGGATACGCAGTATTTT
>TRBJ2-2|TRBV6-1|TRBD2|.
CASNERESSGELFF
TGTGCCAGCAACGAGCGGGAGTCGTCCGGGGAGCTGTTTTTT
>TRBJ2-5|TRBV5-1|.|.
CASSLAGSQQETQYF
TGCGCCAGCAGCTTGGCCGGGAGTCAGCAAGAGACCCAGTACTTC
>TRBJ2-1|TRBV7-3|.|.
CASSLSPMNNEQFF
TGTGCCAGCAGCTTAAGCCCGATGAACAATGAGCAGTTCTTC
>TRBJ1-4|TRBV3-1|.|few
CASSQVGGNEKLFF
TGTGCCAGCAGCCAAGTGGGGGGTAATGAAAAACTGTTTTTT
>TRBJ2-1|TRBV5-1|TRBD2|few
CASSSYSGRGVDEQFF
TGCGCCAGCAGCTCCTATAGCGGGAGAGGTGTCGATGAGCAGTTCTTC
>TRBJ2-1|TRBV7-9|.|.
CASSEGLQFF
TGTGCCAGCAGCGAGGGACTCCAGTTCTTC
>TRBJ1-5|TRBV6-1|.|.
CASSEQLLWGNQPQHF
TGTGCCAGCAGTGAACAGTTACTCTGGGGGAATCAGCCCCAGCATTTT